The sample holds a few counts of the clone carrying this TCR beta chain. Its matching antigen is unknown. Primers: 60 Vbeta forward and 13 Jbeta reverse. This table comes from immunoSEQ multiplex PCR, and its TCRdb copy is limited to in-frame clones, with some not included. The table lists about 100,000 clones, around 80% of them singletons. This sample is drawn from a study of cytomegalovirus exposure and HLA in healthy donors. General study findings and limits: The authors assumed roughly uniform sequencing depth across donors for presence/absence analyses. Researchers reported in a later analysis that a missense DCLRE1C variant was tied to TCR beta V- and J-gene trimming.

Trimming took off 3 bases at V and 8 bases at J, with 17 bases between the two ends. Germline V gene data show CDR1 as LNHNV and CDR2 as YYDKDF (reference sequence). The length of the CDR3 is 15 residues. Sequenced sample: PBMCs. The clonotype comes from a woman in her 40s in good health and CMV-seronegative. V is TRBV15 and J is TRBJ1-5; tentatively, D is TRBD1 (6 bases). CDR3 amino acids: CATSSKQGSREPQHF. CDR3 DNA sequence: TGTGCCACCAGCAGTAAACAGGGCTCGCGGGAGCCCCAGCATTTT.